Following are 9 T cell receptor beta chains from one sample sequenced in a study. Cells sorted as Tregs were CD4+, CD25+ and CD127-/low. From the 5' RACE reads, TCRdb called clonotypes with MiXCR, one entry per CDR3 protein. The sample holds over 45,000 distinct CDR3 sequences, around 24% seen once. Sequencing was done on a sample of tumor-infiltrating Tregs sorted from the breast tumor. The source is a female donor with breast cancer.

At least ten counts were recorded for this clonotype. The CDR3 DNA follows: TGTGCCAGCAGTACGGGATTCCTCACTGGGGAGCTGTTTTTT. It specifies CASSTGFLTGELFF. The chain is built from TRBV28 and TRBJ2-2, with a weak D call TRBD2 (5 bases). The ends were cut back, 5 bases at V and 8 bases at J, with 15 bases in the middle. The CDR3 sequence is 14 residues long. Germline V gives CDR1 MDHEN, CDR2 SYDVKM.

This clonotype was seen a handful of times. The chain uses TRBV4-3 and TRBJ2-5; D might be TRBD2 (6 bases). CDR3 length: 15 amino acids. V was trimmed by 0 bases and J by 5 bases, leaving 13 bases between them. From germline, CDR1 is LGHNA and CDR2 YSLEER. CDR3 DNA: TGCGCCAGCAGCCAAGACTTCGGGAGTTGGGAGACCCAGTACTTC. Residues: CASSQDFGSWETQYF.

The chain employs TRBV5-1 and TRBJ2-1; possible D gene TRBD2, 5 bases. Germline V gene lookup returns CDR1 SGHRS and CDR2 YFSETQ. Trimming left V 0 bases short and J 4 bases short, with 11 bases between. The CDR3 sequence is 15 residues long. CDR3 sequence: CASSLEYTGYNEQFF. The CDR3 region has the DNA TGCGCCAGCAGCTTGGAGTATACGGGATACAATGAGCAGTTCTTC. Variable domain in full (rest from reference TRBV5-1 and TRBJ2-1): KAGVTQTPRYLIKTRGQQVTLSCSPISGHRSVSWYQQTPGQGLQFLFEYFSETQRNKGNFPGRFSGRQFSNSRSEMNVSTLELGDSALYLCASSLEYTGYNEQFFGPGTRLTVL.

This clonotype was counted only a few times. The V call is TRBV27, the J call TRBJ1-5, with D maybe TRBD1 (6 bases). This CDR3 has 14 amino acids. The V gene lost 11 bases and the J gene lost 3 bases, with 17 bases spanning the gap. Germline V CDR1 and CDR2: MNHEY, SMNVEV (reference sequence). This CDR3 is CAGGLYGVNQPQHF. The DNA of the CDR3 is TGTGCCGGGGGGCTCTACGGGGTCAATCAGCCCCAGCATTTT.

In this sample, this clonotype turned up a few times. The J gene is TRBJ1-2, the V gene TRBV21-1; no DNA check was done on the table's D call, TRBD1. TRBV21-1 is noted as a pseudogene. This CDR3 region has 14 residues. The CDR3 coding sequence is TGTGCCAGCAGCAAAATAGGACAGCCCTATGGCTACACCTTC. Protein sequence: CASSKIGQPYGYTF.

This clonotype has only a few counts. CDR3 in amino acids: CASSILNSGANVLTF. CDR3 DNA: TGTGCCAGCAGCATACTTAACTCTGGGGCCAACGTCCTGACTTTC. The chain couples TRBV28 to TRBJ2-6; unclear D gene. V lost 6 bases and J 0 bases, leaving 9 bases between the germline ends. Germline values: CDR1 MDHEN, CDR2 SYDVKM. There are 15 residues in the CDR3.

Here the CDR3 DNA reads TGCGCCAGCAGCCAAGTAGATATCGTCTCCTACAATGAGCAGTTCTTC. Residues: CASSQVDIVSYNEQFF. V usage is TRBV4-1 and J usage is TRBJ2-1; no reliable D call. The CDR3 spans 16 residues. V lost 1 base to trimming and J lost 0 bases, with 10 bases between them. Germline V gene sequence: CDR1 MGHRA, CDR2 YSYEKL.

This clonotype is labeled as medium-sized (0.01 to 0.1%). The chain joins TRBV20-1 to TRBJ2-5; 7 nucleotides match TRBD2. V lost 0 bases to trimming and J lost 5 bases; unmatched junction nucleotides: 6. The CDR3 loop spans 14 amino acids. Per germline, CDR1 DFQATT and CDR2 SNEGSKA (reference sequence). This CDR3 is CSARDWALAETQYF. The DNA for the CDR3 is TGCAGTGCTAGAGATTGGGCACTAGCGGAGACCCAGTACTTC.

About this clonotype itself: An end of the junction differs from the germline gene, which may be a read error. This chain connects TRBV4-3 to TRBJ2-2; D is possibly TRBD1 or TRBD2 (5 bases each). CDR1 is LGHNA, CDR2 YSLEER, per germline. CDR3 length: 13 amino acids. The CDR3 loop reads CASSQGPSGEPFF. In DNA form, the CDR3 reads TGCGCCAGCAGCCAGGGACCGTCCGGGGAGCCGTTTTTT.